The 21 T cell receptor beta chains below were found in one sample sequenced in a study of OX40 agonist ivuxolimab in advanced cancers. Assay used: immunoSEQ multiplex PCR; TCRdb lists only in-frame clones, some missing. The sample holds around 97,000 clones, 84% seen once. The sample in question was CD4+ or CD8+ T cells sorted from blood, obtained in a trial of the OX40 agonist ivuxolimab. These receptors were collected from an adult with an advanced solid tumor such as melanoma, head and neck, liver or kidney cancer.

CDR3 DNA: TGTGCCAGTAGCCTACAGGTGCACTCTGGAAACACCATATATTTT. Its protein product is CASSLQVHSGNTIYF. The V gene is TRBV19, the J gene TRBJ1-3; maybe TRBD1 (5 bases). V dropped 6 bases and J dropped 0 bases, with 12 bases sitting between them. The CDR3 is 15 residues long. Germline loops: CDR1 LNHDA, CDR2 SQIVND (reference sequence).

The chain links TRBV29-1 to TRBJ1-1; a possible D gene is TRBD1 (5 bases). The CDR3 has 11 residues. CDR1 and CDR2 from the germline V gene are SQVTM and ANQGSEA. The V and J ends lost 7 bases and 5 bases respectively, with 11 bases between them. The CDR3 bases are TGCAGCGCCGTGGGGGGAACTGAAGCTTTCTTT. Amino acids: CSAVGGTEAFF.

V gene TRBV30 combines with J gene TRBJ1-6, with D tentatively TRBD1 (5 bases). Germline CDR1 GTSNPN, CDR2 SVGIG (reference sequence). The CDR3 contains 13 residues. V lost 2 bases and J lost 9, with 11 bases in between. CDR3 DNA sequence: TGTGCCTGGAGTAAAGGGGCGAGTTCACCCCTCCACTTT. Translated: CAWSKGASSPLHF.

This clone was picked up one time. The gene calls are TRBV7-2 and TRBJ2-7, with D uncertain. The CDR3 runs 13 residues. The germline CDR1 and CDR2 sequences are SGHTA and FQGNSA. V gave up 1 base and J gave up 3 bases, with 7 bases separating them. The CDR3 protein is CASSLVADYEQYF. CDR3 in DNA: TGTGCCAGCAGCTTAGTGGCGGACTACGAGCAGTACTTC.

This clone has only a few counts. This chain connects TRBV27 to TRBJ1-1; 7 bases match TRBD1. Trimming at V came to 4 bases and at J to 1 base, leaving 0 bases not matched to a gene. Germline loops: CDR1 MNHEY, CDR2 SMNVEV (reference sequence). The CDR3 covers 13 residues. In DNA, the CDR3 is TGTGCCAGCAGTTACAGGGGGAACACTGAAGCTTTCTTT. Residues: CASSYRGNTEAFF.

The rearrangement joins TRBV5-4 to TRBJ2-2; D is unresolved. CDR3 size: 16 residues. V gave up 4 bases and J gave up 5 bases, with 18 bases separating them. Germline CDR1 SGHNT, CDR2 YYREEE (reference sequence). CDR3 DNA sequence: TGTGCCAGCAGCCCCCTCCGGGTGCAGGATACCGGGGAGCTGTTTTTT. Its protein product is CASSPLRVQDTGELFF.

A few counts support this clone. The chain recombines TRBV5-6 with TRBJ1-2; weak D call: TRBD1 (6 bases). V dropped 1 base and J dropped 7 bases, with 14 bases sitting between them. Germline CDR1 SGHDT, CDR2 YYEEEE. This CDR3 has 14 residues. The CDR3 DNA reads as TGTGCCAGCAGCTTGACAGGGTATCAGGGTGGCTACACCTTC. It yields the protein CASSLTGYQGGYTF.

CDR3 coding DNA: TGTGCCAGCAGTGAAGAGAAACTAGCGGGAGGGCCGCGCTCCTACGAGCAGTACTTC. Translation gives CASSEEKLAGGPRSYEQYF. The chain links TRBV6-1 to TRBJ2-7, with 13 bases identical to TRBD2. The CDR3 has 19 residues. V lost 1 base, J lost 0 bases, and 9 bases stayed unmatched. The germline CDR1 and CDR2 sequences are MNHNS and SASEGT.

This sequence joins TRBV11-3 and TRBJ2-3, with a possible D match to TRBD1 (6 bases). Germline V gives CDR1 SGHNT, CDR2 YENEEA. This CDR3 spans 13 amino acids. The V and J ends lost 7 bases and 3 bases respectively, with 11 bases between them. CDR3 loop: CASKGTLTDTQYF. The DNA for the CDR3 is TGTGCCAGCAAAGGGACACTTACAGATACGCAGTATTTT.

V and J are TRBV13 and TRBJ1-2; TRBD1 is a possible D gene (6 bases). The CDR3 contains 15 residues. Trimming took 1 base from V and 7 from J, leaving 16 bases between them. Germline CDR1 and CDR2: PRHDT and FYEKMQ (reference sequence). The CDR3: CASSLVGTTRTGYTF. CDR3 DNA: TGTGCCAGCAGCTTAGTCGGGACAACCCGGACTGGCTACACCTTC.

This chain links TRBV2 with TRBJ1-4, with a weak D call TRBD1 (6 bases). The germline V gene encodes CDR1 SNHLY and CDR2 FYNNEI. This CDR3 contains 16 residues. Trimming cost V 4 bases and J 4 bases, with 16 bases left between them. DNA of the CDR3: TGTGCCAGCAGTGGGGACATACGTGGGGGTAATGAAAAACTGTTTTTT. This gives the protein CASSGDIRGGNEKLFF.

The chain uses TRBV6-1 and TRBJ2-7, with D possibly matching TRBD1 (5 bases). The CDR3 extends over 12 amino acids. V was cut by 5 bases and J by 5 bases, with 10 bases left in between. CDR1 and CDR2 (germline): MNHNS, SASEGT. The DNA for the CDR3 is TGTGCCAGCAGTAAACAGGTGCACGAGCAGTACTTC. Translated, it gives CASSKQVHEQYF.

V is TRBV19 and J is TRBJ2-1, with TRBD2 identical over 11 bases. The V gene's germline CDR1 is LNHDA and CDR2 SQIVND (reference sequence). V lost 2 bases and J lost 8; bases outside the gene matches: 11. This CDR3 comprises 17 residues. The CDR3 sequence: CASSIRVRGSGGDEQFF. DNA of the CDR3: TGTGCCAGTAGTATAAGGGTAAGGGGTAGCGGGGGGGATGAGCAGTTCTTC.

This chain's CDR3 is CASSLQRGNTGELFF. The CDR3 bases are TGTGCCAGCAGTTTACAGCGGGGTAACACCGGGGAGCTGTTTTTT. The chain is built from TRBV28 and TRBJ2-2, with 7 bases fitting TRBD2. The CDR3 consists of 15 residues. Germline V CDR1 and CDR2: MDHEN, SYDVKM. After removal of 2 bases from V and 2 bases from J, the junction contained 2 bases not matched to a gene.

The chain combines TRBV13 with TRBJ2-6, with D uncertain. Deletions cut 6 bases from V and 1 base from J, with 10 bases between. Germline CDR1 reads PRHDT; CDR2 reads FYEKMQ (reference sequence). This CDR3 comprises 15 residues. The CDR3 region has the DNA TGTGCCAGCAGACCTAGGGAATCTGGGGCCAACGTCCTGACTTTC. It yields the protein CASRPRESGANVLTF.

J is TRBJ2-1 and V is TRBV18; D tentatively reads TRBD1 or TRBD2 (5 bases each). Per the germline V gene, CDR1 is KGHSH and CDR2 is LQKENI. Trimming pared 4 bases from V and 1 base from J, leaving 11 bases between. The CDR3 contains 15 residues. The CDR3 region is CASSHGTPSYNEQFF. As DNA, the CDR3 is TGTGCCAGCTCACACGGGACGCCATCCTACAATGAGCAGTTCTTC.

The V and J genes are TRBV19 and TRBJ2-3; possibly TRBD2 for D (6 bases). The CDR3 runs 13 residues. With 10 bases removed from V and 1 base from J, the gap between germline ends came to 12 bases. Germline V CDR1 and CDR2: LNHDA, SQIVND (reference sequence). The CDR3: CATLSGGTDTQYF. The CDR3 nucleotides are TGTGCCACCCTTTCGGGAGGCACAGATACGCAGTATTTT.

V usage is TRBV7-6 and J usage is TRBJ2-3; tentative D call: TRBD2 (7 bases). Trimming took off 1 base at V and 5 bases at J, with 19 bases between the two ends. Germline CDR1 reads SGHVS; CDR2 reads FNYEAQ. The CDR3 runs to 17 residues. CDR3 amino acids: CASSLGGGRLSGDTQYF. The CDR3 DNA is TGTGCCAGCAGCTTAGGGGGGGGGCGGCTGAGCGGAGATACGCAGTATTTT.

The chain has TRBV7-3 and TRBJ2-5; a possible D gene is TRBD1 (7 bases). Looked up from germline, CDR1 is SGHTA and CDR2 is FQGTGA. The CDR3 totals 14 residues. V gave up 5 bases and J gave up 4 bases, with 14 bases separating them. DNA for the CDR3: TGTGCCAGCAGCCCCCAGGGGGGTAGAGAGACCCAGTACTTC. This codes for CASSPQGGRETQYF. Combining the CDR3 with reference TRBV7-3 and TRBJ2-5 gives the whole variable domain GAGVSQTPSNKVTEKGKYVELRCDPISGHTALYWYRQSLGQGPEFLIYFQGTGAADDSGLPNDRFFAVRPEGSVSTLKIQRTERGDSAVYLCASSPQGGRETQYFGPGTRLLVL.

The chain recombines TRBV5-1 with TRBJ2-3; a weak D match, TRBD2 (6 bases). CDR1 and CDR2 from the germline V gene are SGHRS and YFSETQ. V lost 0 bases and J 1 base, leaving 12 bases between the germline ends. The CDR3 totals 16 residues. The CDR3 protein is CASSLANGGGTDTQYF. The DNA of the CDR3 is TGCGCCAGCAGCTTGGCCAACGGCGGGGGCACAGATACGCAGTATTTT.

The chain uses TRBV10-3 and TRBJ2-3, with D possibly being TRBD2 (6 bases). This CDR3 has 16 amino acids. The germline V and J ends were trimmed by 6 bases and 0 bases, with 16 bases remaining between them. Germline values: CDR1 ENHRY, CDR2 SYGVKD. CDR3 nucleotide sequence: TGTGCCATCAGCGCCTCGGGAGATTGGAGCACAGATACGCAGTATTTT. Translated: CAISASGDWSTDTQYF.